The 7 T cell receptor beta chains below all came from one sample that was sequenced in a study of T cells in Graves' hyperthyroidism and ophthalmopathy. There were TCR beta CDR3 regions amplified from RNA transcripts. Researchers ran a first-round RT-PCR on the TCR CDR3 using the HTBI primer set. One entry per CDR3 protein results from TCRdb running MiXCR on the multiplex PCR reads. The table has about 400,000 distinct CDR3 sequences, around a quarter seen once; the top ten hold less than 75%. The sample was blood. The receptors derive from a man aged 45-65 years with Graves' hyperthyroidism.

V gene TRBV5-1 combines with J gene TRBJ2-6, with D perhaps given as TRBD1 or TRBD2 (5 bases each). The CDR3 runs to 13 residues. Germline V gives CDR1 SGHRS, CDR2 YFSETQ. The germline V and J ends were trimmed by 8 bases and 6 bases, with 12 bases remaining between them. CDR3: CASALGTANVLTF. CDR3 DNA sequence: TGCGCCAGTGCCCTAGGGACGGCCAACGTCCTGACTTTC.

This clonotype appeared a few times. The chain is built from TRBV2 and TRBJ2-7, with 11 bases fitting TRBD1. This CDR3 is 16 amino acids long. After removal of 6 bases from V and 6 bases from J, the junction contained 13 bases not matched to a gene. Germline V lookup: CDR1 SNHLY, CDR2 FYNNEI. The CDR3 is CASSTGQGASRGEQYF. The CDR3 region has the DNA TGTGCCAGCAGCACAGGACAGGGGGCCTCTCGAGGCGAGCAGTACTTC.

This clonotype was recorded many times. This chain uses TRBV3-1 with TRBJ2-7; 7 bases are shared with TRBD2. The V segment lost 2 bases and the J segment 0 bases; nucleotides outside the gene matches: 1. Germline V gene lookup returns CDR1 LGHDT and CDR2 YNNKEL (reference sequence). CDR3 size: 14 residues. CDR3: CASSQLAVSYEQYF. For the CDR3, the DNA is TGTGCCAGCAGCCAACTAGCGGTCTCCTACGAGCAGTACTTC.

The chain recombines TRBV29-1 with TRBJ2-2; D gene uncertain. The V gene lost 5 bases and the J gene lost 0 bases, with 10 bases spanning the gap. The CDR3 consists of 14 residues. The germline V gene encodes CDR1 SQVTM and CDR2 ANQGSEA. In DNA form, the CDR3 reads TGCAGCGTTATAAGGGCACCGAACACCGGGGAGCTGTTTTTT. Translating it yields CSVIRAPNTGELFF.

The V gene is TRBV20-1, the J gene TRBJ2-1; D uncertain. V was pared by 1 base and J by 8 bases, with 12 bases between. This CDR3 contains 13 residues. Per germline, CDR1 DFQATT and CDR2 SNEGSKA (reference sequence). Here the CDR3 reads CSARAPASDEQFF. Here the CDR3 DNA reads TGCAGTGCTAGAGCACCAGCGAGCGATGAGCAGTTCTTC.

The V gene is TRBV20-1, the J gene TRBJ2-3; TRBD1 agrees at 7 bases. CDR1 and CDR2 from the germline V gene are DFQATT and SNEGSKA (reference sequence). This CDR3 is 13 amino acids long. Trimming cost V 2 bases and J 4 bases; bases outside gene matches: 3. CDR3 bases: TGCAGTGCTAGAACCCAGGGGGCAGATACGCAGTATTTT. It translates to CSARTQGADTQYF.

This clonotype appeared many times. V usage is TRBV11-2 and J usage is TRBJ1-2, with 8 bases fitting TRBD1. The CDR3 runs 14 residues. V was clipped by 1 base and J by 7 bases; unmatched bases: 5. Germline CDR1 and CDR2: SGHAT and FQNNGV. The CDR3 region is CASSLGQGLSGYTF. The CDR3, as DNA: TGTGCCAGCAGCTTAGGACAGGGGTTAAGTGGCTACACCTTC.